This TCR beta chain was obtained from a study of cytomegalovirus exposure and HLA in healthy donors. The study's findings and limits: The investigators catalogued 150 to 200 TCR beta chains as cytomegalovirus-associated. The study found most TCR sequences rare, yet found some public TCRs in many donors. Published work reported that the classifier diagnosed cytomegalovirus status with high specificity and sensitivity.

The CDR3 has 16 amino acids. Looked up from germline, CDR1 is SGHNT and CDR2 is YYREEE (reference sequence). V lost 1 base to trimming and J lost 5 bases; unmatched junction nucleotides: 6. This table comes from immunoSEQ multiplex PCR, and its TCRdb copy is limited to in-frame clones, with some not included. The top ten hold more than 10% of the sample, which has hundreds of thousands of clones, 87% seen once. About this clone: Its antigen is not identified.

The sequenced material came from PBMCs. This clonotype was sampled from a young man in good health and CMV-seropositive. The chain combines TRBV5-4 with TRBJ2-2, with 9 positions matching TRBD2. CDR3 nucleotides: TGTGCCAGCAGCTTGTTCGTAGCGGGAGTTACCGGGGAGCTGTTTTTT. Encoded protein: CASSLFVAGVTGELFF.